This entry lists 22 T cell receptor beta chains sequenced from one sample in a study of CD8 T cells in Susac syndrome. The RNA, about 0.5 to 1 ug, was put through reverse transcription using random hexamers. MiXCR, applied by TCRdb to the immunoSEQ multiplex PCR reads, yields one record per CDR3 protein. The sample holds over 200,000 distinct CDR3 sequences, around 93% seen once. The specimen was CD4+ T cells from PBMCs. The receptors derive from a human donor with multiple sclerosis.

The table lists this clonotype with a few counts. The chain carries TRBV7-9 and TRBJ2-7; tentatively, D is TRBD2 (6 bases). V lost 3 bases and J 4 bases, leaving 13 bases between the germline ends. The CDR3 has 14 residues. The germline CDR1 and CDR2 sequences are SEHNR and FQNEAQ (reference sequence). CDR3 coding DNA: TGTGCCAGCAGCTTTGGGACGGGAGATTACGAGCAGTACTTC. This translates into CASSFGTGDYEQYF.

The chain uses TRBV24-1 and TRBJ2-6; TRBD1 might be the D (6 bases). V was pared by 3 bases and J by 0 bases, with 11 bases between. The CDR3 loop spans 17 amino acids. CDR1 is KGHDR, CDR2 SFDVKD, per germline. The CDR3 sequence is CATSDGSRGSGANVLTF. CDR3 DNA sequence: TGTGCCACCAGTGATGGAAGCAGGGGCTCTGGGGCCAACGTCCTGACTTTC.

V and J are TRBV30 and TRBJ2-5; D uncertain. Per germline, CDR1 GTSNPN and CDR2 SVGIG (reference sequence). Trimming cost V 1 base and J 4 bases, with 7 bases left between them. This CDR3 is 12 amino acids long. This chain's CDR3 is CAWSAVVETQYF. The CDR3 bases are TGTGCCTGGAGTGCCGTGGTAGAGACCCAGTACTTC.

This chain links TRBV27 with TRBJ1-6; D gene uncertain. V was clipped by 3 bases and J by 6 bases, with 18 bases between them. Per the germline V gene, CDR1 is MNHEY and CDR2 is SMNVEV (reference sequence). The CDR3 is 17 amino acids. DNA of the CDR3: TGTGCCAGCAGTTTCGATGGTGGCCGTCAATTTAATTCACCCCTCCACTTT. This codes for CASSFDGGRQFNSPLHF.

The chain employs TRBV6-6 and TRBJ1-2; TRBD1 might be the D (5 bases). V shed 5 bases and J shed 3 bases, with 13 bases lying between them. The CDR3 spans 14 residues. CDR1 is MNHNY and CDR2 is SVGAGI in the germline V gene (reference sequence). CDR3 amino acids: CASSEAGLDYGYTF. CDR3 nucleotides: TGTGCCAGCAGTGAGGCAGGGTTGGACTATGGCTACACCTTC.

This chain connects TRBV7-9 to TRBJ2-2; 8 bases line up with TRBD1. This CDR3 has 15 amino acids. V trimming: 7 bases; J trimming: 0 bases; junction bases outside the gene matches: 4. CDR1 is SEHNR, CDR2 FQNEAQ, per germline (reference sequence). As DNA, the CDR3 is TGTGCCAGCACCCAGGGGGCGTCGAACACCGGGGAGCTGTTTTTT. Amino acids: CASTQGASNTGELFF.

This clonotype has a single count. This chain connects TRBV9 to TRBJ2-3; 7 bases map to TRBD1. Germline V gene data show CDR1 as SGDLS and CDR2 as YYNGEE. The length of the CDR3 is 17 residues. With V trimmed by 3 bases and J by 4 bases, 14 bases remained unmatched. The CDR3: CASSANTGTETPDTQYF. Written as DNA, the CDR3 is TGTGCCAGCAGCGCCAATACCGGGACAGAAACCCCAGATACGCAGTATTTT. The full variable domain, completed using reference TRBV9 and TRBJ2-3, is DSGVTQTPKHLITATGQRVTLRCSPRSGDLSVYWYQQSLDQGLQFLIQYYNGEERAKGNILERFSAQQFPDLHSELNLSSLELGDSALYFCASSANTGTETPDTQYFGPGTRLTVL.

DNA for the CDR3: TGTGCCAGCAGCTTGGGTGGGACCCCCTATTCACCCCTCCACTTT. Its translation is CASSLGGTPYSPLHF. The gene calls are TRBV5-6 and TRBJ1-6; D might be TRBD1 (5 bases). Germline CDR1 reads SGHDT; CDR2 reads YYEEEE. Trimming cost V 0 bases and J 8 bases, with 12 bases left between them. This CDR3 contains 15 residues.

Only one count was recorded for this clonotype. The junction shows a germline mismatch at one end, possibly a read error. The rearrangement uses TRBV20-1 and TRBJ1-1; the D is unclear. CDR1 is DFQATT, CDR2 SNEGSKA, per germline (reference sequence). The CDR3 spans 11 residues. CDR3 DNA sequence: TGCAGTGTGTCCGTGAACACTGAAGCTTCCTTT. Residues: CSVSVNTEASF.

The CDR3 DNA reads as TGTGCCAGCAGTTTACAGGGGGGAGGAGAAGCTTTCTTT. Translation gives CASSLQGGGEAFF. The chain recombines TRBV6-5 with TRBJ1-1; 8 nucleotides line up with TRBD1. CDR1 is MNHEY and CDR2 is SVGAGI in the germline V gene. Trimming took 4 bases from V and 8 from J; bases not matched to a gene: 6. CDR3 length equals 13 residues.

The CDR3 sequence is CASRVDRGAEAFF. CDR3 coding DNA: TGTGCCAGCAGGGTAGACAGGGGTGCTGAAGCTTTCTTT. The rearrangement joins TRBV12-3 or TRBV12-4 to TRBJ1-1; 8 positions match TRBD1. The CDR3 covers 13 residues. The junction had 6 bases not matched to a gene; V was cut back by 6 bases and J by 6 bases.

The V call is TRBV30, the J call TRBJ1-4; 7 nucleotides match TRBD1. Germline V gives CDR1 GTSNPN, CDR2 SVGIG (reference sequence). The length of the CDR3 is 14 residues. The V gene end was trimmed by 5 bases and the J gene end by 8 bases; junction bases not matched to a gene: 11. CDR3 DNA sequence: TGTGCCTGGGGAGAGGGGGCTGGCGGAGAAAAACTGTTTTTT. Translated, it gives CAWGEGAGGEKLFF.

This clonotype turned up a few times. A junction boundary mismatches the germline segment, possibly from a read error. V gene TRBV7-7 combines with J gene TRBJ2-1; TRBD1 might be the D (6 bases). Germline values: CDR1 SSHAT, CDR2 FNYEAQ (reference sequence). The CDR3 sequence is 13 residues long. CDR3 nucleotide sequence: TGTGCTAGCAGCTTAGGACAGTACAATGAGCAGTTCTTC. Encoded protein: CASSLGQYNEQFF.

The chain uses TRBV9 and TRBJ1-1, with D maybe TRBD1 (5 bases). The germline V gene has CDR1 SGDLS and CDR2 YYNGEE. The CDR3 extends over 13 amino acids. Trimming left V 2 bases short and J 4 bases short, with 9 bases between. CDR3 amino acids: CASSVPGGTEAFF. CDR3 DNA: TGTGCCAGCAGCGTCCCGGGGGGCACTGAAGCTTTCTTT.

The chain carries TRBV3-1 and TRBJ2-3, with 7 bases identical to TRBD1. The CDR3 is made up of 13 amino acids. J lost 5 bases, V lost 7 bases, and 6 bases had no gene match. Germline V gene sequence: CDR1 LGHDT, CDR2 YNNKEL (reference sequence). CDR3 sequence (DNA): TGTGCCAGCAATCCAGGGGGAAGAGATACGCAGTATTTT. This sequence encodes CASNPGGRDTQYF.

J is TRBJ2-1 and V is TRBV6-4; D uncertain. Trimming cost V 5 bases and J 6 bases, with 11 bases left between them. CDR3 length: 13 residues. Germline lookup yields CDR1 MRHNA and CDR2 SNTAGT. The CDR3 DNA follows: TGTGCCAGCAGTTCCAGACAAGGCAATGAGCAGTTCTTC. Protein sequence: CASSSRQGNEQFF.

V and J are TRBV20-1 and TRBJ1-1; tentatively, D is TRBD1 (5 bases). V lost 6 bases and J lost 4, with 27 bases in between. The germline gives CDR1 DFQATT, CDR2 SNEGSKA (reference sequence). This CDR3 is built from 17 residues. CDR3 sequence (DNA): TGCAGTGCGCCTCCTCAGATTACCGGGGGTTCGTCCACTGAAGCTTTCTTT. Protein: CSAPPQITGGSSTEAFF.

V and J are TRBV7-2 and TRBJ2-7, with D perhaps matching TRBD1 or TRBD2 (5 bases each). Deletions cut 5 bases from V and 7 bases from J, with 12 bases between. CDR1 is SGHTA, CDR2 FQGNSA, per germline. The CDR3 is made up of 12 amino acids. CDR3 loop: CASSATRGEQYV. CDR3 sequence (DNA): TGTGCCAGCAGCGCTACTAGGGGTGAGCAGTACGTC.

CDR3: CSARSLPETQYF. CDR3 in DNA: TGCAGTGCTAGATCACTGCCAGAGACCCAGTACTTC. The chain has TRBV20-1 and TRBJ2-5; unclear D gene. The CDR3 consists of 12 residues. CDR1 and CDR2 (germline): DFQATT, SNEGSKA (reference sequence). V gave up 2 bases and J gave up 4 bases, with 8 bases separating them.

The chain has TRBV20-1 and TRBJ1-6, with TRBD1 matching over 8 bases. The ends lost 5 bases at V and 15 bases at J; junction bases unmatched: 15. CDR1 DFQATT and CDR2 SNEGSKA come from the germline V gene (reference sequence). CDR3 length: 14 residues. This chain's CDR3 is CSAPVPGQAKRLHF. The CDR3 DNA reads as TGCAGTGCTCCGGTCCCGGGACAGGCAAAACGCCTCCACTTT.

The chain joins TRBV6-6 to TRBJ1-2; 8 bases map to TRBD1. V gave up 6 bases and J gave up 0 bases; unmatched junction bases: 9. The CDR3 runs to 16 residues. Germline V gene data show CDR1 as MNHNY and CDR2 as SVGAGI (reference sequence). CDR3 sequence: CASSRDRGQANYGYTF. In DNA, the CDR3 is TGTGCCAGCAGCCGCGACAGGGGCCAGGCTAACTATGGCTACACCTTC.

The genes are TRBV6-1 and TRBJ1-4; a possible D gene is TRBD1 (6 bases). CDR1 and CDR2 (germline): MNHNS, SASEGT. The V end was cut by 2 bases, the J end by 8 bases, with 15 bases between. The CDR3 is made up of 15 amino acids. In DNA, the CDR3 is TGTGCCAGCAGTGAATTTCAGGGGTCTGCGGAAAAACTGTTTTTT. Its protein is CASSEFQGSAEKLFF.